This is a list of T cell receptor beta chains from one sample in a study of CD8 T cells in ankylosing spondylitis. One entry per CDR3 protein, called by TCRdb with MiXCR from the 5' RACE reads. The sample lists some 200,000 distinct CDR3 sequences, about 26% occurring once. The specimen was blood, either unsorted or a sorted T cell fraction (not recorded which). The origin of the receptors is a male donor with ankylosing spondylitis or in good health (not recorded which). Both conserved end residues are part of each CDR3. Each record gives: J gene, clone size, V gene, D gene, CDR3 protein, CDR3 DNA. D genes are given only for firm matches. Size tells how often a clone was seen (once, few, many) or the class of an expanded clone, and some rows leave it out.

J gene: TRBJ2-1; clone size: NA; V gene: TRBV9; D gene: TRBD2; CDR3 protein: CASSVSGISYNEQFF; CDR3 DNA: TGTGCCAGCAGCGTTAGCGGGATCTCGTACAATGAGCAGTTCTTC
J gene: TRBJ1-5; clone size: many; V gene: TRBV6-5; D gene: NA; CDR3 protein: CASSYSQGSNQPQHF; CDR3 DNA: TGTGCCAGCAGTTACTCACAGGGTAGCAATCAGCCCCAGCATTTT
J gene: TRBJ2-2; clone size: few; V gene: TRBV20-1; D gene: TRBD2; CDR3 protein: CSAKTSGNTGELFF; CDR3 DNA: TGCAGTGCTAAGACTAGCGGTAACACCGGGGAGCTGTTTTTT
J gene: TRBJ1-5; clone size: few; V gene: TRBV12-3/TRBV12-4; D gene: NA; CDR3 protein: CASNGGYGQPQHF; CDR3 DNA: TGTGCCTCAAACGGGGGGTATGGTCAGCCCCAGCATTTT
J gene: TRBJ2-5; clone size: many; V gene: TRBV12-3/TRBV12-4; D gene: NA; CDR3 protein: CASSFGSQETQYF; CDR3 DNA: TGTGCCAGCAGTTTCGGCTCCCAGGAGACCCAGTACTTC
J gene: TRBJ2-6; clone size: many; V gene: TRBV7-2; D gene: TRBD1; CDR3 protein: CASSLGQGALRANVLTF; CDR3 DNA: TGTGCCAGCAGCTTAGGACAGGGGGCGCTTAGGGCCAACGTCCTGACTTTC
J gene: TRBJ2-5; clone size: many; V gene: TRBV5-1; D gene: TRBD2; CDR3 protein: CASSPSGRTQETQYF; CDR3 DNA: TGCGCCAGCAGCCCTAGCGGGAGAACTCAAGAGACCCAGTACTTC
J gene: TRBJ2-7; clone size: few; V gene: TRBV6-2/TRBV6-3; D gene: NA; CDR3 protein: CASRPARGAAYEQYF; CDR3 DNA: TGTGCCAGCAGGCCAGCCCGCGGGGCCGCCTACGAGCAGTACTTC
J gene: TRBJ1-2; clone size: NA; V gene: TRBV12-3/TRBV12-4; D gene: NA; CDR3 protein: CASSTGSQAGYTF; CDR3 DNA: TGTGCCAGCAGTACAGGATCGCAAGCTGGCTACACCTTC
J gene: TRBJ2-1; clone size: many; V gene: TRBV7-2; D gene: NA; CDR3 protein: CASSLQFSGRGDEQFF; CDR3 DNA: TGTGCCAGCAGCTTACAGTTCTCGGGCAGGGGCGATGAGCAGTTCTTC
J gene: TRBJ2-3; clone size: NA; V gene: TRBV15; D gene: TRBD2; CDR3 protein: CATSTPGGRWADTQYF; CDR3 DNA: TGTGCCACCAGCACCCCGGGGGGGCGCTGGGCAGATACGCAGTATTTT
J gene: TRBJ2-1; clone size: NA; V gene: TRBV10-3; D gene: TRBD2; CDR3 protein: CASHSGRALGNEQFF; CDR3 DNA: TGTGCCAGCCATAGCGGGAGGGCCTTAGGCAATGAGCAGTTCTTC
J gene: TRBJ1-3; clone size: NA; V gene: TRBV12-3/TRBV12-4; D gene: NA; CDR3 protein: CASSLGTSGNTIYF; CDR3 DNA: TGTGCCAGCAGTTTAGGTACCTCTGGAAACACCATATATTTT
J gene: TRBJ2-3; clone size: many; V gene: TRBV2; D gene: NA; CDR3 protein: CASSPGLAAADTQYF; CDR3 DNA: TGTGCCAGCAGTCCGGGGCTAGCCGCGGCCGATACGCAGTATTTT
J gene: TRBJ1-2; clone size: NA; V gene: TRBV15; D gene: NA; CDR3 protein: CATSRSDSTYGYTF; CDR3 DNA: TGTGCCACCAGCAGATCAGACAGTACCTATGGCTACACCTTC
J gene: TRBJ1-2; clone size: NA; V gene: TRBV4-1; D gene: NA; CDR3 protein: CASSQPWVNGDYGYTF; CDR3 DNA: TGCGCCAGCAGCCAACCCTGGGTGAACGGGGACTATGGCTACACCTTC
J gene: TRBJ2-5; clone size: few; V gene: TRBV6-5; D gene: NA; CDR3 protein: CASSYYSNQETQYF; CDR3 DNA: TGTGCCAGCAGTTATTACAGCAACCAAGAGACCCAGTACTTC
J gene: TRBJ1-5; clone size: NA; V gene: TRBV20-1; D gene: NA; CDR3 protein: CSARDASLNNQPQHF; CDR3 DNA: TGCAGTGCTAGAGATGCCAGCCTCAACAATCAGCCCCAGCATTTT
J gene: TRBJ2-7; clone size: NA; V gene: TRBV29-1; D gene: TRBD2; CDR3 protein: CSVGVFSGSYEQYF; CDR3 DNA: TGCAGCGTTGGGGTCTTTAGCGGGAGTTACGAGCAGTACTTC
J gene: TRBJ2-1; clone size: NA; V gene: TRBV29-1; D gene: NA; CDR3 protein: CSAILRGESIEQFF; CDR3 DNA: TGCAGCGCCATCCTCAGGGGAGAAAGTATTGAGCAGTTCTTC
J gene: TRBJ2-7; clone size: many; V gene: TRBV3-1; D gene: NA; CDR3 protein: CASSPRERDEQYF; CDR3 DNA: TGTGCCAGCAGCCCGAGGGAGAGGGACGAGCAGTACTTC
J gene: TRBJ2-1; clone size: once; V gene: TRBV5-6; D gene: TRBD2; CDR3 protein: CASSFTSGRFEQFF; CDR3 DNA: TGTGCCAGCAGCTTCACTAGCGGGAGATTTGAGCAGTTCTTC
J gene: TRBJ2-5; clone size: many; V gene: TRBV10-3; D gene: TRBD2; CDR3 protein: CAISESLAGGQETQYF; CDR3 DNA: TGTGCCATCAGTGAGTCGTTAGCGGGTGGGCAAGAGACCCAGTACTTC
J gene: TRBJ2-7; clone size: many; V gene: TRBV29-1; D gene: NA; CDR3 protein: CSVAQLGASFGQYF; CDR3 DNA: TGCAGCGTCGCCCAACTTGGAGCGAGTTTCGGCCAGTACTTC
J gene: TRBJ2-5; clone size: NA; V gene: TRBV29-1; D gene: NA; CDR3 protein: CAFYGGETQYF; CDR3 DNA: TGCGCGTTTTACGGTGGAGAGACCCAGTACTTC
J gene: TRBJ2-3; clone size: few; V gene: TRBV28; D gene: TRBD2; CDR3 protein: CASSTAGAGTAGDTQYF; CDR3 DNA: TGTGCCAGCAGCACCGCGGGAGCGGGAACGGCTGGAGATACGCAGTATTTT
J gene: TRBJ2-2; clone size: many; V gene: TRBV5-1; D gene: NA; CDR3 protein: CASSLAGADTGELFF; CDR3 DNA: TGCGCCAGCAGCTTGGCGGGGGCGGACACCGGGGAGCTGTTTTTT
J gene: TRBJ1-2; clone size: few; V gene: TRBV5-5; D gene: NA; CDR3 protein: CASSLDRPYGYTF; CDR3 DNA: TGTGCCAGCAGCTTGGACCGGCCCTATGGCTACACCTTC
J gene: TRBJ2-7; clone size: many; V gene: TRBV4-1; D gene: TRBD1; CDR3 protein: CASSQRQGVGEQYF; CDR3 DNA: TGCGCCAGCAGCCAACGACAGGGGGTCGGCGAGCAGTACTTC
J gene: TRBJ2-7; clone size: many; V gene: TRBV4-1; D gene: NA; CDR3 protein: CASSHLFEQYF; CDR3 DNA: TGCGCCAGCAGCCACCTGTTTGAGCAGTACTTC
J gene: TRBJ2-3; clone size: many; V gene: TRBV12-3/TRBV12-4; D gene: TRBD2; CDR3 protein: CASRGTSGGADTQYF; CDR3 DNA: TGTGCCAGCAGGGGGACTAGCGGGGGAGCGGATACGCAGTATTTT
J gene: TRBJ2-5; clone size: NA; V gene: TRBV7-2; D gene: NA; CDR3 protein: CASSVHGKYF; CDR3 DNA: TGTGCCAGCAGCGTCCACGGCAAGTACTTC
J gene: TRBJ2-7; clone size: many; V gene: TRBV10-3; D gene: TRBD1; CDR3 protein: CAISVGVGQRYEQYF; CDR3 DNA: TGTGCCATCAGTGTCGGAGTGGGACAGCGTTACGAGCAGTACTTC
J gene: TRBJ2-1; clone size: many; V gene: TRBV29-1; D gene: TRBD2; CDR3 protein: CSVLAGGMDEQFF; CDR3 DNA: TGCAGCGTCCTAGCGGGAGGGATGGATGAGCAGTTCTTC
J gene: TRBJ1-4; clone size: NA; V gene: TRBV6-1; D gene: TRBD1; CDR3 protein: CASSRYRGSDEKLFF; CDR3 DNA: TGTGCCAGCAGCCGATACAGGGGTTCAGATGAAAAACTGTTTTTT
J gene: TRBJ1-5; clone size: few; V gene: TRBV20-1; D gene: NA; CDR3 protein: CSATGGTYQPQHF; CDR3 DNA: TGCAGTGCTACTGGAGGGACATATCAGCCCCAGCATTTT
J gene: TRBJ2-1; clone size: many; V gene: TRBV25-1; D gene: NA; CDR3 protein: CASSPRLDEQFF; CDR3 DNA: TGTGCCAGCAGTCCGAGGTTGGATGAGCAGTTCTTC
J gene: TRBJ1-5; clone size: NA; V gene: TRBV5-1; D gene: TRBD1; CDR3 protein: CASSLGTGANQPQHF; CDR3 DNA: TGCGCCAGCAGCTTGGGGACAGGGGCCAATCAGCCCCAGCATTTT
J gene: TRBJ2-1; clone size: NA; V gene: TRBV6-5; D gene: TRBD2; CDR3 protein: CASSYSRLAGSSYNEQFF; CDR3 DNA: TGTGCCAGCAGTTACTCGAGGCTAGCGGGTAGCTCCTACAATGAGCAGTTCTTC
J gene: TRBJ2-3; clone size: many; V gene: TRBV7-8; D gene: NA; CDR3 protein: CASSDYGDPTSTDTQYF; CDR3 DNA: TGTGCCAGCAGCGACTACGGGGACCCGACTAGCACAGATACGCAGTATTTT
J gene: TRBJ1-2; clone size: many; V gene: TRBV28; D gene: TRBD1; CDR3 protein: CASSFPGDRKSSNYGYTF; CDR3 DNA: TGTGCCAGCAGTTTCCCCGGGGACAGGAAAAGTTCTAACTATGGCTACACCTTC
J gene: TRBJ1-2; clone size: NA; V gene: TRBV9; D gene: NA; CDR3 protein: CASSVDSGLNGYTF; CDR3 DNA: TGTGCCAGCAGCGTAGACAGCGGCTTGAATGGCTACACCTTC
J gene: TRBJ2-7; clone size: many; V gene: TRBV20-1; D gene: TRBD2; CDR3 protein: CSARDPRLAVSYEQYF; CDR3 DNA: TGCAGTGCTAGAGACCCCCGACTAGCGGTGTCCTACGAGCAGTACTTC
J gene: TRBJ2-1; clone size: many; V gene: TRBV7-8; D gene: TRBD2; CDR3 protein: CASSLALAGVPEQFF; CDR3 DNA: TGTGCCAGCAGCTTAGCTCTAGCGGGAGTGCCTGAGCAGTTCTTC
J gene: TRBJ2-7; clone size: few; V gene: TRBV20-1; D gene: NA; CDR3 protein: CSAIRGWGSYEQYF; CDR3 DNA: TGCAGTGCTATAAGGGGCTGGGGCTCCTACGAGCAGTACTTC
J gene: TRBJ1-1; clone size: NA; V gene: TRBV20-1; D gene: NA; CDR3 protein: CSAPGWGNTEAFF; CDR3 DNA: TGCAGTGCCCCCGGGTGGGGGAACACTGAAGCTTTCTTT
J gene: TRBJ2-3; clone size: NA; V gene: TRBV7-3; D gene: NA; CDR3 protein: CASSHGWGDTQYF; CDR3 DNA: TGTGCCAGCAGCCACGGATGGGGGGATACGCAGTATTTT
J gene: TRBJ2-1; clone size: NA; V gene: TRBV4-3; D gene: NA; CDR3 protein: CASSQEGGALELFF; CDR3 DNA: TGCGCCAGCAGCCAAGAGGGCGGCGCGTTAGAACTGTTCTTC
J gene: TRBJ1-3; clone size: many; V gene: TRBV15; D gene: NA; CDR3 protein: CATSRETRGNTIYF; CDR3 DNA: TGTGCCACCAGCAGAGAAACCAGGGGTAACACCATATATTTT
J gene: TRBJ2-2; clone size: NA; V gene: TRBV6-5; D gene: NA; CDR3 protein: CASSYIEPNTGELFF; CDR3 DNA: TGTGCCAGCAGTTACATCGAGCCGAACACCGGGGAGCTGTTTTTT
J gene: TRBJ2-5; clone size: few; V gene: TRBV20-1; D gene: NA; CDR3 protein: CSARDRGAETQYF; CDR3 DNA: TGCAGTGCTAGAGATCGCGGCGCGGAGACCCAGTACTTC
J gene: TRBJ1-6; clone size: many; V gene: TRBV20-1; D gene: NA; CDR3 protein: CSATGSNNSPLHF; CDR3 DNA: TGCAGTGCTACCGGGTCTAATAATTCACCCCTCCACTTT
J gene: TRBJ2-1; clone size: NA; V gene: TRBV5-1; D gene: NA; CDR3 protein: CASSLEQRQYNEQFF; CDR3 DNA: TGCGCCAGCAGCTTGGAACAGCGACAGTACAATGAGCAGTTCTTC
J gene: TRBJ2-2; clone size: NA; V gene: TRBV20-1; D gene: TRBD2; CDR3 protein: CSARSSRTSAGELFF; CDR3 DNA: TGCAGTGCTAGATCGTCGAGGACTAGCGCCGGGGAGCTGTTTTTT
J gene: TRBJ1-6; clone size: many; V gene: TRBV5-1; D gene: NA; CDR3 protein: CASSLGPQGINSPLHF; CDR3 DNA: TGCGCCAGCAGCTTGGGGCCTCAGGGCATTAATTCACCCCTCCACTTT